A selection of T cell receptor beta chains follows, all from one sample in a study of cytomegalovirus exposure and HLA in healthy donors. Produced via immunoSEQ multiplex PCR; TCRdb's table is partial and in-frame only. The sample lists about 200,000 clones; roughly 77% were seen once. The sample consisted of PBMCs. These receptors all stem from a woman aged 50 to 60 in good health and CMV-seronegative. Both conserved end residues are part of each CDR3. Fields, in order: D gene, CDR3 length, clone size, V gene, J gene, CDR3 DNA, CDR3 protein. A D gene is named only where the DNA matches it firmly. Not all rows give a size; the values are once, few, many and, for expanded clones, a class.

NA,11,NA,TRBV7-2,TRBJ1-2,TGTGCCCGTTACCGGGGAGATGGCTACACCTTC,CARYRGDGYTF
NA,15,NA,TRBV6-6,TRBJ2-5,TGTGCCACCATGGTCTTCGCGGGTCACCAAGAGACCCAGTACTTC,CATMVFAGHQETQYF
NA,15,NA,TRBV6-5,TRBJ2-5,TGTGCCAGCAGTACCCGGGGTCGGGCTCCAGAGACCCAGTACTTC,CASSTRGRAPETQYF
TRBD1,15,NA,TRBV28,TRBJ1-1,TGTGCCAGCAGTTTACTACAGGGACAGATTTCTGAAGCTTTCTTT,CASSLLQGQISEAFF
NA,15,once,TRBV11-1,TRBJ2-1,TGTGCCAGCAGCTTCCTTCTCATCGCAGGGGATGAGCAGTTCTTC,CASSFLLIAGDEQFF
NA,14,NA,TRBV6-5,TRBJ2-3,TGTGCCAGCAGTTACACTGTATCAACAGATACGCAGTATTTT,CASSYTVSTDTQYF
NA,15,NA,TRBV27,TRBJ1-2,TGTGCCAGCAGTTTTCGAGACAGGCCAATATGGGGCTACACCTTC,CASSFRDRPIWGYTF
TRBD2,16,NA,TRBV7-2,TRBJ2-3,TGTGCCAGCAGCTTAATGGCGGGGGGGGCCACAGATACGCAGTATTTT,CASSLMAGGATDTQYF
NA,20,NA,TRBV4-1,TRBJ2-7,TGCGCCAGCAGCCACCTCCCCCCGACAGGCCCAAGTTACAAGTCCTACGAGCAGTACTTC,CASSHLPPTGPSYKSYEQYF
NA,16,NA,TRBV7-3,TRBJ2-1,TGTGCCAGCAGCTGGCGGGCTGCGAGCTCCTACAATGAGCAGTTCTTC,CASSWRAASSYNEQFF
NA,17,NA,TRBV28,TRBJ2-7,TGTGCCAGCAGTCCCTCAGGGTTAGCTGTAAGGTCCTACGAGCAGTACTTC,CASSPSGLAVRSYEQYF
TRBD2,15,NA,TRBV6-5,TRBJ2-1,TGTGCCAGCAGTTACTCTGGGACTAGCGGGGATGAGCAGTTCTTC,CASSYSGTSGDEQFF
TRBD1,15,NA,TRBV2,TRBJ1-5,TGTGCCAGCAGTGGGACAGGGCTTAGCAATCAGCCCCAGCATTTT,CASSGTGLSNQPQHF
NA,17,NA,TRBV28,TRBJ1-5,TGTGCCAGCAGTTCCCCGGCAGGACAATATAGCAATCAGCCCCAGCATTTT,CASSSPAGQYSNQPQHF
NA,16,once,TRBV2,TRBJ1-6,TGTGCCAGCAGTGATCCAGGGAGGCCCCCCGATTCACCCCTCCACTTT,CASSDPGRPPDSPLHF
TRBD1,15,NA,TRBV7-9,TRBJ1-1,TGTGCCAGCAGCTCTTATACAGGGGGTTCCACTGAAGCTTTCTTT,CASSSYTGGSTEAFF
NA,14,NA,TRBV7-8,TRBJ1-1,TGTGCCAGCAGCTGGACAGTCCCAAACACTGAAGCTTTCTTT,CASSWTVPNTEAFF
NA,13,NA,TRBV28,TRBJ1-2,TGTGCCAGCAGATGGGCGGGAGGGTATGGCTACACCTTC,CASRWAGGYGYTF
TRBD1,14,NA,TRBV19,TRBJ2-7,TGTGCCAGTAGTCCGGGACAGGGGGCCTACGAGCAGTACTTC,CASSPGQGAYEQYF
NA,16,NA,TRBV19,TRBJ2-5,TGTGCCAGTAGTTCCCTCACGGGGGGCGAGAGGGAGACCCAGTACTTC,CASSSLTGGERETQYF
NA,15,NA,TRBV5-1,TRBJ1-1,TGCGCCAGCAGTCCCGGGACAACGGGGCACACTGAAGCTTTCTTT,CASSPGTTGHTEAFF
NA,15,NA,TRBV28,TRBJ1-2,TGTGCCAGCAGTCCCCCCCGGCGCGGCCCGCTAGGCTACACCTTC,CASSPPRRGPLGYTF
TRBD2,17,NA,TRBV7-6,TRBJ2-5,TGTGCCAGCAGCTTAAAGCGCCCGGCGGGGGGGCAGGGGACCCAGTACTTC,CASSLKRPAGGQGTQYF
TRBD1,15,NA,TRBV9,TRBJ2-7,TGTGCCAGCAGCCCTTCTTGGACAGGGCGCTACGAGCAGTACTTC,CASSPSWTGRYEQYF